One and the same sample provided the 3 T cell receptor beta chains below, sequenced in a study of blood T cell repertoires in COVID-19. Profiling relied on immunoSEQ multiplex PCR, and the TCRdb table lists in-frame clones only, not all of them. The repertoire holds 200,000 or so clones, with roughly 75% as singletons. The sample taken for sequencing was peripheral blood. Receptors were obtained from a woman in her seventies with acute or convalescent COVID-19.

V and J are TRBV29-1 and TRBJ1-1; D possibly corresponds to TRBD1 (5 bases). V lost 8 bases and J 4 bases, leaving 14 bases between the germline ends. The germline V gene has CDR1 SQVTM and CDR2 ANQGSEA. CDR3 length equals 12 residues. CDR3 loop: CSSQHRPTEAFF. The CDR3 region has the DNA TGCAGCTCCCAGCACAGGCCCACTGAAGCTTTCTTT.

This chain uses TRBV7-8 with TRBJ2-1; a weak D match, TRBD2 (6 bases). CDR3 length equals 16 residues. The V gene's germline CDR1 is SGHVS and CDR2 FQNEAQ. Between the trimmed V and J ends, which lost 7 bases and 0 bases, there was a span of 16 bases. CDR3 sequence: CASIPGGANSYNEQFF. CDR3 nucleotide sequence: TGTGCCAGCATTCCCGGGGGAGCAAACTCCTACAATGAGCAGTTCTTC.

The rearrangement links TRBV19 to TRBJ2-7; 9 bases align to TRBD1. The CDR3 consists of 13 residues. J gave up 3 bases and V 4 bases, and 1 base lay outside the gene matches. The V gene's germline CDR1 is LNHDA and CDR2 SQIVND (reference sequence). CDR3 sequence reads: CASSRTGDYEQYF. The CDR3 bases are TGTGCCAGTAGTAGGACAGGGGACTACGAGCAGTACTTC.